The source of this T cell receptor beta chain is a study of T cells after somatic rescue of genetic block. Clones were sequenced by immunoSEQ multiplex PCR, and TCRdb holds only the in-frame ones, with some missing. Of roughly 65,000 clones in the sample, approximately 90% were seen once. Trimming stripped 0 bases from V and 8 bases from J, with 13 bases between. Per the germline V gene, CDR1 is SEHNR and CDR2 is FQNEAQ (reference sequence). The CDR3 extends over 15 amino acids. This receptor was taken from a man aged 40-50 years. Sequences were obtained from peripheral blood mononuclear cells (PBMCs). J is TRBJ1-4 and V is TRBV7-9, with D perhaps TRBD1 (5 bases). This CDR3 is CASSLADKLPEKLFF. For the CDR3, the DNA is TGTGCCAGCAGCTTAGCGGACAAGCTCCCAGAAAAACTGTTTTTT.